The 15 T cell receptor beta chains reported below all come from one sample, sequenced in a study of blood T cell repertoires in COVID-19. Generated by immunoSEQ multiplex PCR, the TCRdb table keeps only in-frame clones and is missing some. The sample includes roughly 300,000 clones, about 85% of them seen just once. Sequenced material: peripheral blood. All receptors come from a human donor in a cohort sampled during active COVID-19.

V is TRBV7-3 and J is TRBJ2-3, with D possibly being TRBD1 (6 bases). The CDR3 runs 15 residues. Germline V gene sequence: CDR1 SGHTA, CDR2 FQGTGA. Trimming removed 4 bases from V and 2 bases from J, with 13 bases in between. DNA for the CDR3: TGTGCCAGCAGCTCCCAAGGGGGAGACACAGATACGCAGTATTTT. Its protein is CASSSQGGDTDTQYF. Full variable domain (remainder filled in from reference TRBV7-3 and TRBJ2-3): GAGVSQTPSNKVTEKGKYVELRCDPISGHTALYWYRQSLGQGPEFLIYFQGTGAADDSGLPNDRFFAVRPEGSVSTLKIQRTERGDSAVYLCASSSQGGDTDTQYFGPGTRLTVL.

This sequence joins TRBV6-5 and TRBJ1-5, with D tentatively TRBD1 (5 bases). Trimming cost V 7 bases and J 8 bases, with 12 bases left between them. Per germline, CDR1 MNHEY and CDR2 SVGAGI. This CDR3 comprises 12 residues. For the CDR3, the DNA is TGTGCCAGCAAGGAGGGAGGGGAGCCCCAGCATTTT. As protein: CASKEGGEPQHF.

The gene calls are TRBV6-1 and TRBJ2-7; D possibly corresponds to TRBD2 (6 bases). V was shortened by 0 bases and J by 0 bases, with 15 bases between the two germline ends. The CDR3 sequence is 17 residues long. Germline CDR1 MNHNS, CDR2 SASEGT. CDR3 nucleotides: TGTGCCAGCAGTGAAGCGGGGGGACGGGCGGGCTCCTACGAGCAGTACTTC. This encodes CASSEAGGRAGSYEQYF.

The genes are TRBV5-1 and TRBJ2-4; 11 nucleotides line up with TRBD2. The CDR3 spans 17 residues. The germline V gene encodes CDR1 SGHRS and CDR2 YFSETQ. V lost 5 bases to trimming and J lost 0 bases; unmatched junction nucleotides: 7. The CDR3 protein is CASRGTSGPLAKNIQYF. The CDR3 DNA sequence: TGCGCCAGCAGGGGGACTAGCGGACCACTAGCCAAAAACATTCAGTACTTC.

This chain links TRBV3-1 (or the pseudogene TRBV3-2) with TRBJ2-1; 7 bases fit TRBD2. V shed 4 bases and J 4 bases; nucleotides not matched to a gene: 7. The CDR3 has 15 residues. Per the germline V gene, CDR1 is LGHDT and CDR2 is YNNKEL (reference sequence). The CDR3 loop reads CASSPGRGSYNEQFF. CDR3 DNA: TGTGCCAGCAGCCCGGGGAGGGGAAGTTACAATGAGCAGTTCTTC.

The chain recombines TRBV18 with TRBJ2-1; 7 nucleotides align to TRBD2. The germline CDR1 and CDR2 sequences are KGHSH and LQKENI. The CDR3 has 16 amino acids. V lost 0 bases, J lost 7 bases, and 9 bases stayed unmatched. CDR3 protein: CASSPPGLAERNEQFF. In DNA form, the CDR3 reads TGTGCCAGCTCACCACCGGGCCTAGCGGAGAGAAATGAGCAGTTCTTC.

CDR3: CASSPGSASYEQYF. In nucleotides, the CDR3 is TGTGCCAGCAGCCCCGGGTCGGCTTCCTACGAGCAGTACTTC. The chain employs TRBV7-2 and TRBJ2-7; D uncertain. The ends were cut back, 5 bases at V and 1 base at J, with 12 bases in the middle. There are 14 residues in the CDR3. CDR1 is SGHTA and CDR2 is FQGNSA in the germline V gene.

The chain recombines TRBV11-2 with TRBJ2-7, with D possibly TRBD2 on 6 matching bases. Germline-derived CDR1 and CDR2 are SGHAT and FQNNGV. Trimming removed 1 base from V and 4 bases from J, with 8 bases in between. The CDR3 runs 13 residues. The CDR3 is CASSLGLEYEQYF. The CDR3 DNA follows: TGTGCCAGCAGCTTAGGACTAGAGTACGAGCAGTACTTC.

The chain links TRBV7-2 to TRBJ2-1, with 9 bases lining up with TRBD2. The V and J ends lost 0 bases and 9 bases, in that order; junction bases with no gene match: 9. Germline V gene sequence: CDR1 SGHTA, CDR2 FQGNSA. The CDR3 spans 16 residues. Here the CDR3 reads CASSLAQREVRAEQFF. The CDR3 DNA is TGTGCCAGCAGCTTAGCGCAGCGGGAGGTGCGGGCTGAGCAGTTCTTC.

This chain links TRBV28 with TRBJ2-1; tentatively, D is TRBD2 (5 bases). Germline-derived CDR1 and CDR2 are MDHEN and SYDVKM. This CDR3 is built from 12 residues. Between the trimmed V and J ends, which lost 7 bases and 12 bases, there was a span of 16 bases. CDR3 in amino acids: CASTLGSRGQFF. CDR3 DNA sequence: TGTGCCAGCACCCTGGGCTCTCGGGGGCAGTTCTTC.

The CDR3 spells CASSLSGSGNEQFF. The DNA of the CDR3 is TGCGCCAGCAGCTTGTCAGGGTCGGGCAATGAGCAGTTCTTC. The rearrangement links TRBV5-1 to TRBJ2-1; TRBD1 is a possible D gene (5 bases). Deletions cut 1 base from V and 6 bases from J, with 11 bases between. The CDR3 is 14 residues long. CDR1 is SGHRS and CDR2 is YFSETQ in the germline V gene.

The chain combines TRBV6-2 or TRBV6-3 with TRBJ1-2; tentatively, D is TRBD1 (6 bases). The V gene's germline CDR1 is MNHEY and CDR2 SVGEGT. The CDR3 is 13 amino acids. The germline V and J ends were trimmed by 5 bases and 14 bases, with 21 bases remaining between them. CDR3 loop: CASSQQGAGYETF. The CDR3 DNA is TGTGCCAGCAGTCAACAGGGAGCCGGGTACGAGACCTTC.

Written as DNA, the CDR3 is TGTGCCACCCGGCCGGACAGGGGGGTGTACGAGCAGTACTTC. Amino acids: CATRPDRGVYEQYF. J is TRBJ2-7 and V is TRBV6-5, with 10 bases fitting TRBD1. The ends lost 10 bases at V and 4 bases at J; junction bases unmatched: 10. The CDR3 extends over 14 amino acids. CDR1 is MNHEY, CDR2 SVGAGI, per germline.

This clone was counted once. The rearrangement uses TRBV5-8 and TRBJ2-7; D perhaps matches TRBD2 (5 bases). The CDR3 consists of 13 residues. Trimming cost V 5 bases and J 4 bases, with 13 bases left between them. Germline V gene data show CDR1 as SGHTS and CDR2 as YDEGEE. CDR3 loop: CASRSSGGYEQYF. DNA for the CDR3: TGTGCCAGCAGATCATCTGGAGGATACGAGCAGTACTTC.

The V gene is TRBV27, the J gene TRBJ2-3; the match to TRBD2 covers 7 bases. Per germline, CDR1 MNHEY and CDR2 SMNVEV (reference sequence). The length of the CDR3 is 15 residues. J gave up 0 bases and V 5 bases, and 5 bases lay outside the gene matches. The CDR3 here is CASSPSTSSTDTQYF. DNA for the CDR3: TGTGCCAGCAGTCCCTCGACTAGCAGCACAGATACGCAGTATTTT.